This T cell receptor beta chain stems from a study of T cells in Graves' hyperthyroidism and ophthalmopathy. Regions amplified from RNA transcripts were the TCR beta CDR3 regions. A set of HTBI primers served as the primers for a first-round RT-PCR of the TCR CDR3. TCRdb itself ran the multiplex PCR reads through MiXCR, one entry per CDR3 protein. The sample contains 600,000 or so distinct CDR3 sequences, approximately 15% of which appear only once. Input material: blood. This TCR derives from a woman younger than 35 with Graves' ophthalmopathy.

The CDR3 DNA reads TGTGCCCGGTCAAGAGGCGAAAACACTGAAGCTTTCTTT. This gives the protein CARSRGENTEAFF. The chain joins TRBV30 to TRBJ1-1; the D is unclear. This CDR3 contains 13 residues. V lost 8 bases to trimming and J lost 2 bases, with 15 bases between them. Germline V lookup: CDR1 GTSNPN, CDR2 SVGIG (reference sequence).